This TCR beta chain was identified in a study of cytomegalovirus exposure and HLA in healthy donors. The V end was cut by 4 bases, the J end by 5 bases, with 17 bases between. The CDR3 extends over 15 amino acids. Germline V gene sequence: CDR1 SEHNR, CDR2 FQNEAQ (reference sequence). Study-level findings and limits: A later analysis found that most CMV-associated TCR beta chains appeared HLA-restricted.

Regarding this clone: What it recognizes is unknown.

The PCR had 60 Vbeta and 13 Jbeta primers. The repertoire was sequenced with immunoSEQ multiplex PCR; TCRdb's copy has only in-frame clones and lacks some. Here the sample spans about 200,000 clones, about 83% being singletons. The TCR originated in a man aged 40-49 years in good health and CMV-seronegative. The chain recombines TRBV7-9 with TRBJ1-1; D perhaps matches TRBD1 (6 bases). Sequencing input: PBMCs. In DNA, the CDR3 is TGTGCCAGCAGCTCCCTGAGGGGGGGACCGACTGAAGCTTTCTTT. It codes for CASSSLRGGPTEAFF.